The 27 T cell receptor beta chains given below trace back to one sample, sequenced in a study of Graves' ophthalmopathy and Graves' hyperthyroidism. The authors amplified TCR beta CDR3 regions, and they did so from RNA transcripts for repertoire sequencing. Investigators did first-round RT-PCR with HTBI primers, then second-round multiplex PCR. Via MiXCR, TCRdb re-called the multiplex PCR reads, giving one row per CDR3 protein. The sample carries about 210,000 distinct CDR3 sequences, just under 30% recorded once. Sequencing used peripheral blood. The receptors stem from a man aged 50 to 60 with Graves' ophthalmopathy.

In this sample, this clonotype turned up many times. The rearrangement joins TRBV10-3 to TRBJ2-5, with 8 positions matching TRBD2. This CDR3 is built from 15 residues. V was clipped by 10 bases and J by 1 base; unmatched bases: 11. Germline V gene lookup returns CDR1 ENHRY and CDR2 SYGVKD. Here the CDR3 DNA reads TGTGCCACGGCGGAGGGACTAGTGGTCCAAGAGACCCAGTACTTC. This translates into CATAEGLVVQETQYF.

V gene TRBV6-2 or TRBV6-3 combines with J gene TRBJ2-7; no clear D gene. The CDR3 length is 14 residues. V was cut by 4 bases and J by 4 bases, with 14 bases left in between. Germline-derived CDR1 and CDR2 are MNHEY and SVGEGT. The CDR3, as DNA: TGTGCCAGCAGTTTATTTAGGGATTCTTACGAGCAGTACTTC. It specifies CASSLFRDSYEQYF.

This chain links TRBV28 with TRBJ2-5, with TRBD1 matching over 7 bases. V dropped 6 bases and J dropped 5; count of bases not matched to a gene: 12. The CDR3 loop spans 15 amino acids. Germline assignment: CDR1 MDHEN and CDR2 SYDVKM. The CDR3 reads CASRPGQFGRETQYF. The CDR3 DNA reads TGTGCCAGCAGACCGGGACAGTTCGGGCGGGAGACCCAGTACTTC.

This chain links TRBV4-3 with TRBJ2-2; 8 positions agree with TRBD2. Germline values: CDR1 LGHNA, CDR2 YSLEER. CDR3 length equals 18 residues. Losses at the gene ends were 1 base for V and 1 base for J; bases not matched to a gene: 8. In DNA form, the CDR3 reads TGCGCCAGCAGCCAAGGAACAGCGGGAGTGGGGAACACCGGGGAGCTGTTTTTT. Protein product: CASSQGTAGVGNTGELFF.

This clonotype was recorded a few times. In nucleotides, the CDR3 is TGTGCCAGCAGTTCCTTACGGGACCCAACGAACACCGGGGAGCTGTTTTTT. Its protein product is CASSSLRDPTNTGELFF. V is TRBV28 and J is TRBJ2-2; D is possibly TRBD1 or TRBD2 (5 bases each). The CDR3 loop spans 17 amino acids. The V gene lost 4 bases and the J gene lost 0 bases, with 15 bases spanning the gap. Germline-derived CDR1 and CDR2 are MDHEN and SYDVKM.

This clonotype has at least ten counts. J is TRBJ1-2 and V is TRBV19, with D tentatively TRBD1 (5 bases). The CDR3 extends over 16 amino acids. V was trimmed by 2 bases and J by 6 bases, leaving 19 bases between them. In germline, CDR1 is LNHDA, CDR2 SQIVND (reference sequence). Here the CDR3 reads CASSIPGDRGYDGYTF. CDR3 sequence (DNA): TGTGCCAGTAGTATACCCGGGGATAGGGGATATGATGGCTACACCTTC.

This clonotype was seen ten or more times. The chain is built from TRBV20-1 and TRBJ1-1; D is perhaps TRBD1 (6 bases). Trimming left V 6 bases short and J 4 bases short, with 21 bases between. The length of the CDR3 is 15 residues. Germline CDR1 reads DFQATT; CDR2 reads SNEGSKA (reference sequence). CDR3 protein: CSAPTGPAGGTEAFF. Written as DNA, the CDR3 is TGCAGTGCACCGACAGGTCCGGCGGGAGGCACTGAAGCTTTCTTT.

This clonotype has ten or more counts. V is TRBV20-1 and J is TRBJ1-5; D remains unclear. The V gene lost 6 bases and the J gene lost 0 bases, with 9 bases spanning the gap. CDR3 length: 13 residues. Germline V gene data show CDR1 as DFQATT and CDR2 as SNEGSKA (reference sequence). In nucleotides, the CDR3 is TGCAGTGCCGGAGACTATAGCAATCAGCCCCAGCATTTT. Amino acid sequence: CSAGDYSNQPQHF.

The chain employs TRBV7-9 and TRBJ2-5, with 7 bases identical to TRBD1. The CDR3 runs 16 residues. The germline CDR1 and CDR2 sequences are SEHNR and FQNEAQ (reference sequence). V was pared by 3 bases and J by 5 bases, with 12 bases of the junction left unmatched. The DNA of the CDR3 is TGTGCCAGCAGCTTTGACAGGGATCTGCAGCAGGAGACCCAGTACTTC. Protein: CASSFDRDLQQETQYF.

V and J are TRBV6-1 and TRBJ2-5; D may be TRBD1 or TRBD2 (7 bases each). The CDR3 length is 14 residues. V lost 5 bases to trimming and J lost 4 bases, with 14 bases between them. Germline-derived CDR1 and CDR2 are MNHNS and SASEGT. The CDR3 is CASSHDREGETQYF. The CDR3 nucleotides are TGTGCCAGCAGTCATGACAGGGAGGGAGAGACCCAGTACTTC.

This clonotype has only one observation. The chain employs TRBV27 and TRBJ2-5, with no clear D. The V end lost 0 bases, the J end lost 3 bases, and 11 bases lay between the germline ends. The CDR3 sequence is 15 residues long. Germline CDR1 is MNHEY and CDR2 is SMNVEV (reference sequence). The CDR3 loop reads CASSLSFNTEETQYF. CDR3 in DNA: TGTGCCAGCAGTTTATCGTTTAATACAGAAGAGACCCAGTACTTC.

This clonotype was recorded at least ten times. The chain uses TRBV20-1 and TRBJ2-7, with D uncertain. Trimming pared 0 bases from V and 0 bases from J, leaving 12 bases between. The CDR3 is made up of 15 amino acids. The germline CDR1 and CDR2 sequences are DFQATT and SNEGSKA (reference sequence). This chain's CDR3 is CSARDPLEPSYEQYF. The CDR3 coding sequence is TGCAGTGCTAGAGATCCTCTGGAACCCTCCTACGAGCAGTACTTC.

This rearrangement joins TRBV6-2 or TRBV6-3 to TRBJ2-7; D gene uncertain. Germline V gives CDR1 MNHEY, CDR2 SVGEGT. The CDR3 sequence is 15 residues long. The ends were cut back, 2 bases at V and 6 bases at J, with 17 bases in the middle. In DNA, the CDR3 is TGTGCCAGCAGTTACAATTTCGGACGATGGGGCGAGCAGTACTTC. It yields the protein CASSYNFGRWGEQYF.

Many counts were recorded for this clonotype. J is TRBJ2-7 and V is TRBV10-3; 10 bases line up with TRBD2. The CDR3 spans 19 residues. Per germline, CDR1 ENHRY and CDR2 SYGVKD. Trimming took 0 bases from V and 2 from J; bases not matched to a gene: 13. DNA for the CDR3: TGTGCCATCAGTGAGTCGGTTCCAAGTAGCGGGAGGCTAACCTACGAGCAGTACTTC. This gives the protein CAISESVPSSGRLTYEQYF.

The rearrangement joins TRBV6-2 or TRBV6-3 to TRBJ2-7, with 9 bases identical to TRBD2. Germline V CDR1 and CDR2: MNHEY, SVGEGT. The V gene end was trimmed by 7 bases and the J gene end by 0 bases; junction bases not matched to a gene: 4. The CDR3 is 14 amino acids. The CDR3 DNA reads TGTGCCAGCAAGCGACTAGCGGACTCCTACGAGCAGTACTTC. It is translated as CASKRLADSYEQYF.

This clonotype was recorded many times. The chain links TRBV28 to TRBJ1-1, with TRBD1 identical over 7 bases. This CDR3 is built from 15 residues. The V gene's germline CDR1 is MDHEN and CDR2 SYDVKM. Trimming cost V 5 bases and J 0 bases; bases outside gene matches: 6. The CDR3 sequence is CASSPEQGLNTEAFF. The CDR3 nucleotides are TGTGCCAGCAGTCCAGAACAGGGGCTGAACACTGAAGCTTTCTTT.

The chain recombines TRBV6-2 or TRBV6-3 with TRBJ1-5, with a weak D call TRBD1 (5 bases). Germline V gene data show CDR1 as MNHEY and CDR2 as SVGEGT. V was shortened by 8 bases and J by 0 bases, with 17 bases between the two germline ends. The CDR3 sequence is 16 residues long. The CDR3 spells CASDSSRGSSNQPQHF. DNA for the CDR3: TGTGCCAGCGATTCTTCGAGGGGCTCTAGCAATCAGCCCCAGCATTTT.

The chain links TRBV6-5 to TRBJ2-7; 12 bases agree with TRBD1. Germline loops: CDR1 MNHEY, CDR2 SVGAGI. After removal of 4 bases from V and 2 bases from J, the junction contained 6 bases not matched to a gene. This CDR3 is 16 amino acids long. CDR3 in amino acids: CASSFNRDRGPYEQYF. The CDR3 DNA is TGTGCCAGCAGTTTCAACCGGGACAGGGGGCCCTACGAGCAGTACTTC.

At least ten counts were recorded for this clonotype. The chain combines TRBV4-3 with TRBJ1-1; D is undetermined. Germline values: CDR1 LGHNA, CDR2 YSLEER. This CDR3 has 14 residues. Trimming left V 1 base short and J 1 base short, with 7 bases between. The CDR3 DNA reads as TGCGCCAGCAGCCAAGGGGTGGGGAACACTGAAGCTTTCTTT. Translation: CASSQGVGNTEAFF.

This clonotype has a count of ten or more. The chain uses TRBV6-5 and TRBJ2-5; 7 bases fit TRBD2. The V and J ends lost 3 bases and 4 bases, in that order; junction bases with no gene match: 8. This CDR3 comprises 15 residues. Germline-derived CDR1 and CDR2 are MNHEY and SVGAGI. For the CDR3, the DNA is TGTGCCAGCAGTTATGGGGCGGGAGCATCAGAGACCCAGTACTTC. The encoded protein is CASSYGAGASETQYF.

The chain carries TRBV6-5 and TRBJ2-5; D remains ambiguous. The CDR3 has 15 residues. Per the germline V gene, CDR1 is MNHEY and CDR2 is SVGAGI. Trimming took off 2 bases at V and 1 base at J, with 11 bases between the two ends. The CDR3 sequence is CASSYDGNPQETQYF. DNA for the CDR3: TGTGCCAGCAGTTACGATGGGAACCCCCAAGAGACCCAGTACTTC.

This clonotype has only a few counts. CDR3 DNA: TGTGCCAGCAGTTTAGGGCTAGCGGGAGAAGGTTACGAGCAGTACTTC. Its protein is CASSLGLAGEGYEQYF. The chain carries TRBV12-3 or TRBV12-4 and TRBJ2-7; TRBD2 aligns across 10 bases. Trimming cost V 1 base and J 4 bases; bases outside gene matches: 7. The CDR3 has 16 residues.

The V gene is TRBV6-4, the J gene TRBJ2-7; 12 positions agree with TRBD2. The CDR3 spans 16 residues. Per the germline V gene, CDR1 is MRHNA and CDR2 is SNTAGT. Germline trimming cut 4 bases from V and 4 bases from J; bases unmatched to any gene: 8. CDR3 nucleotides: TGTGCCAGCAGTGCACTCCCGACTAGCGGGGGATACGAGCAGTACTTC. It encodes CASSALPTSGGYEQYF.

This clonotype was recorded many times. The V and J genes are TRBV28 and TRBJ2-2, with D perhaps matching TRBD1 or TRBD2 (5 bases each). Trimming removed 6 bases at V and 8 bases at J, with 13 bases between. Germline V lookup: CDR1 MDHEN, CDR2 SYDVKM. This CDR3 has 13 residues. DNA for the CDR3: TGTGCCAGCAGGAGGGGACGGGCTGGGGAGCTGTTTTTT. It codes for CASRRGRAGELFF. Together with reference TRBV28 and TRBJ2-2, the CDR3 gives the full variable domain: DVKVTQSSRYLVKRTGEKVFLECVQDMDHENMFWYRQDPGLGLRLIYFSYDVKMKEKGDIPEGYSVSREKKERFSLILESASTNQTSMYLCASRRGRAGELFFGEGSRLTVL.

This chain joins TRBV6-5 and TRBJ2-5, with 8 bases that match TRBD1. Germline values: CDR1 MNHEY, CDR2 SVGAGI. This CDR3 spans 17 amino acids. The trim removed 5 bases at V and 6 bases at J, leaving 17 bases unmatched. This chain's CDR3 is CASSHDDPTGDLKTQYF. The CDR3 coding sequence is TGTGCCAGCAGTCACGATGACCCGACAGGGGATTTAAAGACCCAGTACTTC.

The sample holds many counts of this clonotype. The chain is built from TRBV27 and TRBJ2-5, with D possibly matching TRBD2 (7 bases). V was cut by 2 bases and J by 4 bases, with 11 bases left in between. Germline CDR1 reads MNHEY; CDR2 reads SMNVEV (reference sequence). The CDR3 spans 14 residues. CDR3: CASSLRGARETQYF. The CDR3 DNA reads TGTGCCAGCAGTTTACGGGGGGCGCGAGAGACCCAGTACTTC.

This chain connects TRBV12-3 or TRBV12-4 to TRBJ2-6, with D unresolved. V was shortened by 3 bases and J by 0 bases, with 6 bases between the two germline ends. The CDR3 is made up of 15 amino acids. This chain's CDR3 is CASSLFSSGANVLTF. In DNA, the CDR3 is TGTGCCAGCAGTTTGTTTTCCTCTGGGGCCAACGTCCTGACTTTC.